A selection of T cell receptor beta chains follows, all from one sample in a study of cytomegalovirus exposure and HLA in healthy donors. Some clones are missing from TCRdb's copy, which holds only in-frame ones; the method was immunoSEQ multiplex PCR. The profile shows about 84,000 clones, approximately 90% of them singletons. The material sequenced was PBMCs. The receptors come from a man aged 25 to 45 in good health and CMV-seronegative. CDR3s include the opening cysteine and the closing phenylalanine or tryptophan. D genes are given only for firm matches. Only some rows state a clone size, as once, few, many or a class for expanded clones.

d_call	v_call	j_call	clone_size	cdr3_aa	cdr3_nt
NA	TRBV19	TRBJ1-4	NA	CASSDSFVATNEKLFF	TGTGCCAGCTCGGACAGCTTTGTGGCAACTAATGAAAAACTGTTTTTT
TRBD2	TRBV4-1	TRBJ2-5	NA	CASHSSGGPGGPEQETQYF	TGCGCCAGCCACTCCTCGGGTGGACCGGGAGGGCCAGAACAAGAGACCCAGTACTTC
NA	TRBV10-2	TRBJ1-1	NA	CASSENGGLNTEAFF	TGCGCCAGCAGTGAAAATGGGGGCTTGAACACTGAAGCTTTCTTT
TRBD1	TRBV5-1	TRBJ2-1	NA	CASSGQGFDEQFF	TGCGCCAGTTCGGGACAGGGGTTCGATGAGCAGTTCTTC
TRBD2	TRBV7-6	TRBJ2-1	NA	CASSPGPGLAGVNEQFF	TGTGCCAGCAGCCCGGGCCCCGGACTAGCGGGGGTCAATGAGCAGTTCTTC
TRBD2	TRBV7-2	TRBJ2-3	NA	CAMSNRGAVAGDTQYF	TGTGCCATGTCAAACCGGGGTGCAGTAGCGGGAGATACGCAGTATTTT
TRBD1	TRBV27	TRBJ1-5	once	CASSLGQGATNQPQHF	TGTGCCAGCAGTCTGGGACAGGGGGCCACCAATCAGCCCCAGCATTTT
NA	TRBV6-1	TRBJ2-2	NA	CASTLQGMSTGELFF	TGTGCCAGCACTCTTCAGGGAATGTCGACCGGGGAGCTGTTTTTT
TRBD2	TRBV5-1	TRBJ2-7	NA	CASSPGGLAGNPYEQYF	TGCGCCAGCAGCCCCGGAGGACTAGCGGGGAACCCCTACGAGCAGTACTTC
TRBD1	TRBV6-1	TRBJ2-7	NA	CASSSEGTGPYEQYF	TGTGCCAGCAGCTCAGAAGGGACAGGGCCATACGAGCAGTACTTC
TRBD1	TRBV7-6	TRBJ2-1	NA	CASSSRQGLYNEQFF	TGTGCCAGCAGTTCGAGACAGGGCCTCTACAATGAGCAGTTCTTC
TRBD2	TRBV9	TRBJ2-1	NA	CASSVGGGMDNEQFF	TGTGCCAGCAGCGTAGGGGGAGGGATGGACAATGAGCAGTTCTTC
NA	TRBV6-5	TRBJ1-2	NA	CASSYSVTGLGYTF	TGTGCCAGCAGTTACTCCGTCACAGGGCTCGGCTACACCTTC
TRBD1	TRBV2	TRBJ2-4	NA	CASTERTGFSNIQYF	TGTGCCAGCACCGAAAGGACAGGGTTCTCGAACATTCAGTACTTC
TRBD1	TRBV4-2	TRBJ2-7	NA	CASSQGLGQGPHEQYF	TGTGCCAGCAGCCAAGGGCTGGGACAGGGGCCCCACGAGCAGTACTTC
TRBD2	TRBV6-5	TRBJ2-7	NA	CASKSSGRYEQYF	TGTGCCAGCAAGTCTAGCGGGAGGTACGAGCAGTACTTC
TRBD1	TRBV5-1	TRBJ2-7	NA	CASSGGTKQGLRAEQYF	TGCGCCAGCAGCGGAGGTACGAAACAGGGGCTAAGGGCCGAGCAGTACTTC
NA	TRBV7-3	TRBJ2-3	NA	CASSSPVADTQYF	TGTGCCAGCAGCTCCCCTGTCGCAGATACGCAGTATTTT
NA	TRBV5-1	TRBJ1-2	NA	CASSLAGEAHGYTF	TGCGCCAGCAGCTTGGCGGGGGAGGCCCATGGCTACACCTTC
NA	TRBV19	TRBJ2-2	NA	CASSIEKGYYQTGSELFF	TGTGCCAGTAGTATTGAAAAAGGCTACTACCAGACGGGTAGTGAGCTGTTTTTT
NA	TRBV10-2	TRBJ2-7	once	CASSESDTAYEQYF	TGCGCCAGCAGTGAGTCGGACACAGCCTACGAGCAGTACTTC
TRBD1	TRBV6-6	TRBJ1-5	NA	CASRTRDRANQPQHF	TGTGCCAGCAGAACCCGGGACAGGGCTAATCAGCCCCAGCATTTT
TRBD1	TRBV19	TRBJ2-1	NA	CASLRTGENEQFF	TGTGCCAGCCTGCGGACAGGAGAGAATGAGCAGTTCTTC
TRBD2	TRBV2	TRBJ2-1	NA	CASTLLAGGNEQFF	TGTGCCAGCACCTTACTAGCGGGAGGGAATGAGCAGTTCTTC
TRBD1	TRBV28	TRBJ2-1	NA	CASSSGGLSSYNEQFF	TGTGCCAGCAGTTCAGGGGGATTGAGCTCCTACAATGAGCAGTTCTTC
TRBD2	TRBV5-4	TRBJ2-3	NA	CASSWGTSGVTTDTQYF	TGTGCCAGCAGCTGGGGGACTAGCGGAGTCACCACAGATACGCAGTATTTT
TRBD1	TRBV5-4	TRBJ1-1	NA	CASSGRTGGGSEAFF	TGTGCCAGCAGCGGACGAACAGGGGGCGGTTCTGAAGCTTTCTTT
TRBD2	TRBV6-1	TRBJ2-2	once	CASSEVRGRGTSGRFSVTGELFF	TGTGCCAGCAGTGAAGTAAGGGGTCGGGGGACTAGCGGGAGGTTTTCCGTCACCGGGGAGCTGTTTTTT
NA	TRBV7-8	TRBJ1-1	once	CASSQTVNTEAFF	TGTGCCAGCAGCCAGACAGTGAACACTGAAGCTTTCTTT
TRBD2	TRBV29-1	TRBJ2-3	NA	CSVDGTSGGTDTQYF	TGCAGCGTGGACGGGACTAGCGGAGGTACAGATACGCAGTATTTT
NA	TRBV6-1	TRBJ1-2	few	CASSPWSNGYTF	TGTGCCAGCAGTCCGTGGAGTAATGGCTACACCTTC
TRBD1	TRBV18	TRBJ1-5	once	CASSPPNRAGQGGQPQHF	TGTGCCAGCTCACCGCCGAACAGAGCGGGACAGGGGGGTCAGCCCCAGCATTTT
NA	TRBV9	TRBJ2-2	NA	CASSLNNGELFF	TGTGCCAGCAGCCTTAATAACGGGGAGCTGTTTTTT
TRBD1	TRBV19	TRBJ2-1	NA	CASSMGTGGWYEQFF	TGTGCCAGTAGTATGGGCACAGGGGGCTGGTATGAGCAGTTCTTC
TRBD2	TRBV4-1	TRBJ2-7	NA	CASSQRGGIVPYEQYF	TGCGCCAGCAGCCAGAGGGGAGGGATCGTCCCCTACGAGCAGTACTTC
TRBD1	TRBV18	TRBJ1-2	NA	CASSPTGTVVNGYTF	TGTGCCAGCTCACCGACAGGGACGGTGGTTAATGGCTACACCTTC
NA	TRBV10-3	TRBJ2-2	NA	CAISEGRENTGELFF	TGTGCCATCAGTGAGGGCAGGGAGAACACCGGGGAGCTGTTTTTT
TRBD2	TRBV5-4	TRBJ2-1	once	CASSAPGLGNNEQFF	TGTGCCAGCAGCGCCCCGGGACTAGGTAACAATGAGCAGTTCTTC
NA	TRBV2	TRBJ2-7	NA	CASSEIAGKKYEQYF	TGTGCCAGCAGTGAAATTGCGGGGAAAAAGTACGAGCAGTACTTC
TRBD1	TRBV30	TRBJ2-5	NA	CAWRGRDSAQETQYF	TGTGCCTGGAGGGGCCGGGACAGTGCACAAGAGACCCAGTACTTC
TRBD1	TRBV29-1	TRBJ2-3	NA	CSVLGGQGITDTQYF	TGCAGCGTTCTGGGCGGACAGGGGATCACAGATACGCAGTATTTT
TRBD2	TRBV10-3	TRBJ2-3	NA	CAISESGTSGGLAQYF	TGTGCCATCAGTGAGTCTGGAACTAGCGGGGGACTTGCGCAGTATTTT
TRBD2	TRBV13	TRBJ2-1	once	CASSIRTSIFNEQFF	TGTGCCAGCAGCATCCGGACTAGTATTTTCAATGAGCAGTTCTTC
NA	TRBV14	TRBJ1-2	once	CASSRLQGRSNYGYTF	TGTGCCAGCAGCCGACTACAGGGCCGATCTAACTATGGCTACACCTTC
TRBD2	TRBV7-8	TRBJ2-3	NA	CASSLLGTSGTNTDTQYF	TGTGCCAGCAGCTTACTGGGGACTAGCGGGACGAACACAGATACGCAGTATTTT
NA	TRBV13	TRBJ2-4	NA	CASSPTGDVTKNIQYF	TGTGCCAGCAGCCCAACGGGGGATGTAACCAAAAACATTCAGTACTTC
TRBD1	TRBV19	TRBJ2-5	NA	CASSHGQGLETQYF	TGTGCCAGTAGTCACGGACAGGGCCTTGAGACCCAGTACTTC
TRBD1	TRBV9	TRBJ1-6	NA	CASSLRTGDNSPLHF	TGTGCCAGCAGCCTTCGGACAGGGGACAATTCACCCCTCCACTTT
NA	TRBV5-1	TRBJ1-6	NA	CASSLDSNSPLHF	TGCGCCAGCAGCTTGGACAGTAATTCACCCCTCCACTTT
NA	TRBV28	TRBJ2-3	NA	CASSPTAGRRSAVTDTQYF	TGTGCCAGCAGCCCTACGGCCGGGAGACGATCCGCCGTCACAGATACGCAGTATTTT
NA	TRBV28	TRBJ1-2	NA	CASRIDYGYTF	TGTGCCAGCAGGATAGACTATGGCTACACCTTC
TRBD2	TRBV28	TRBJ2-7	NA	CASSLLAGVSYEQYF	TGTGCCAGCAGTTTATTAGCGGGGGTCTCCTACGAGCAGTACTTC
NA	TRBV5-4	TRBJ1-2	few	CASSPQGDLEGYTF	TGTGCCAGCAGCCCACAGGGAGACTTAGAAGGCTACACCTTC
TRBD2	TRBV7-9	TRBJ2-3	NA	CATRGLAGVSDTQYF	TGTGCCACCAGGGGACTAGCGGGAGTATCAGATACGCAGTATTTT
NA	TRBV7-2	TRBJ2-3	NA	CASSLEFISTDTQYF	TGTGCCAGCAGCTTAGAATTCATCAGCACAGATACGCAGTATTTT
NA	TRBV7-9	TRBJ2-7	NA	CASSRDTYEQYF	TGTGCCAGCAGCCGGGACACCTACGAGCAGTACTTC
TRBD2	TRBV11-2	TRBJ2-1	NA	CASSLEGLAGAIDDEQFF	TGTGCCAGCAGCTTAGAAGGACTAGCGGGAGCTATAGACGATGAGCAGTTCTTC
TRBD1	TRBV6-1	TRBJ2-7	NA	CASSEWWDRNYEQYF	TGTGCCAGCAGTGAATGGTGGGACAGAAACTACGAGCAGTACTTC
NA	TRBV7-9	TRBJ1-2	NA	CASSSRQRPNSNYGYTF	TGTGCCAGCAGCTCGAGACAGAGACCGAACTCTAACTATGGCTACACCTTC
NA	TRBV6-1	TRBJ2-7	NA	CASSEGRADTYEQYF	TGTGCCAGCAGTGAGGGCAGGGCGGATACCTACGAGCAGTACTTC